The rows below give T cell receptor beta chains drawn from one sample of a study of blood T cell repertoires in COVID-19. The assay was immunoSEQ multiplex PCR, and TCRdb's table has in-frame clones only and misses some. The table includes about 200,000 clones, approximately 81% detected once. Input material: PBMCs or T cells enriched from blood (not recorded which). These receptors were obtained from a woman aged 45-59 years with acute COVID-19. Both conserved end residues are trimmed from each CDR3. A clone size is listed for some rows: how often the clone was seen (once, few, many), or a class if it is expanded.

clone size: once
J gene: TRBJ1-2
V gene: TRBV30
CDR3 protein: AWNLEDPGRGYT

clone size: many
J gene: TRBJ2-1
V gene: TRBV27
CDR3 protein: ASSHRTSGSNYNEQF

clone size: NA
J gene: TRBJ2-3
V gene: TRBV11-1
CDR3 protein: ASSSRPTGTDTQY

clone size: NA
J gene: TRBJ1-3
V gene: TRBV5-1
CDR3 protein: ASSRSSGNTIY

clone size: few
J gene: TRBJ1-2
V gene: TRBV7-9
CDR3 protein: ASSSGGDYGYT

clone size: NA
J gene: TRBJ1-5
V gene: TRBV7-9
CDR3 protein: ASSFGVPNSNQPQH

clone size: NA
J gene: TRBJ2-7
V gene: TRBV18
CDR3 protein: ASSAGPGFSYEQY

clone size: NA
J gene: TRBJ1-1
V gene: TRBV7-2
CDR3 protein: ASSLGQGTGSTEAF

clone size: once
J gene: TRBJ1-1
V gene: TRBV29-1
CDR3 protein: SVVGAGPKAF

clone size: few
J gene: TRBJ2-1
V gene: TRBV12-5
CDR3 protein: ASGLRGNNEQF

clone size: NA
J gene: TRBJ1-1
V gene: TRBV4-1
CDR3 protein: ASSQEAVYRGQGSSRREAF

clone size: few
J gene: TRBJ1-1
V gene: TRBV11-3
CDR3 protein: ASSLGLGGGMNTEAF

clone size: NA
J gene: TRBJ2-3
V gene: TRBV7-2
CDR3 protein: ASSPRAYRADTQY

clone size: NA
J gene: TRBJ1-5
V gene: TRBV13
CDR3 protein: ASSLKPGPQH

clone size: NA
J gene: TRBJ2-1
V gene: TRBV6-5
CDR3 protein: ASHEPNEQF

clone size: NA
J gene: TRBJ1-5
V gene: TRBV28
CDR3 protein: ASSLGGGRQPQH

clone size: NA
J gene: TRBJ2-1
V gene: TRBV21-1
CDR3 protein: ASSTPVGDNEQF

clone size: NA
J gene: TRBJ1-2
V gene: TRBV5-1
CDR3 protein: ASSLSLSAYGYT

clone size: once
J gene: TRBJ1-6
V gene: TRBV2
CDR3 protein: ASSDGTGSHSPLH

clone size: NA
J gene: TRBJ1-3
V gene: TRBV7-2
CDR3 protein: ASSLVGSSGNTIY

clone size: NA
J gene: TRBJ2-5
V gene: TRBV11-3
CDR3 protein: ASSSRTRGFGGGQETQY

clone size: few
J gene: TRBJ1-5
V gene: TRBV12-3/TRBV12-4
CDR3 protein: ASSLAGKQPQH

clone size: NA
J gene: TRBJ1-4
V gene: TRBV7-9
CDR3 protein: ASSRQGTEKLF

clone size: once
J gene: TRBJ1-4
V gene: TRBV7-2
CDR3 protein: ASSLGPPRGYNEKLF

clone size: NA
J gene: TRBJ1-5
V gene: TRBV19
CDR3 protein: ASRDRGRSNQPQH

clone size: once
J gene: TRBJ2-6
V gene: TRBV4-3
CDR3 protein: ASSQETGTGANVLT

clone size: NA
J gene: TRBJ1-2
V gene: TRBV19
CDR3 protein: ASNQGTWRYT

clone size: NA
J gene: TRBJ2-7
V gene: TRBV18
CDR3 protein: ASSPPSKRGLTYEQY

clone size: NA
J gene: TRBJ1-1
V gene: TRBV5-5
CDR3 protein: ASSLATGNTEAF

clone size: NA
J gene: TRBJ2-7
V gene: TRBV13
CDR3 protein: ASSSRGQGAPEQY

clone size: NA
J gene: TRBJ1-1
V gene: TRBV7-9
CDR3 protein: ASSLGVADTEAF

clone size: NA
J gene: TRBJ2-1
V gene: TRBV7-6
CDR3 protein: ASSTGLAGEKGEQF

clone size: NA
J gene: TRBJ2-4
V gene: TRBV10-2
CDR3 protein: ASSESTGTIAKNIQY

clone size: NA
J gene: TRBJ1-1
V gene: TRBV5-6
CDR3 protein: ASKTPDSTEAF

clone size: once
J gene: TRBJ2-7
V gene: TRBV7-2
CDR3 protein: ASSRISGIGAYEQY

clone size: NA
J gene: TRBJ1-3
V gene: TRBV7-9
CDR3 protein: ASSLDTGSSGNTIY

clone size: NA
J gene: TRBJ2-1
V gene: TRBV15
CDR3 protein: ATSVSGSRHNEQF

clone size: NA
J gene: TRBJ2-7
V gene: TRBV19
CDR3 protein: ASSASGTSNYEQY

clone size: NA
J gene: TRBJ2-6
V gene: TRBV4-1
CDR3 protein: ASSQEGQDSSGANVLT

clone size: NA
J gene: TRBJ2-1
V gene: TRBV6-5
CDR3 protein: ASSYSADYNEQF

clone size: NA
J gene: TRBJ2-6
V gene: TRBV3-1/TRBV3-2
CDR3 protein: ASSHLAGATGANVLT

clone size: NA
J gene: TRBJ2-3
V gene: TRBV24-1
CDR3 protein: ATGVSDTQY

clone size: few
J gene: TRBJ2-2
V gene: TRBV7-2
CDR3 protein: ASRFSGGPTGELF

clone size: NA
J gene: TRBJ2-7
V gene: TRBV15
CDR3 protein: ATSRGGGEQY

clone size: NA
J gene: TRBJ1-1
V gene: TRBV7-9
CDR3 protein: ASSLRGTMNTEAF

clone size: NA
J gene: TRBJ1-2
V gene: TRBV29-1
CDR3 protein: SAGQGWGYGYT

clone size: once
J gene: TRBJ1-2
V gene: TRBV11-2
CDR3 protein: ASSFNTGGGGYT

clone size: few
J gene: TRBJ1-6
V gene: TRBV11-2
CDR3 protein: ASSTRTGYNSPLH

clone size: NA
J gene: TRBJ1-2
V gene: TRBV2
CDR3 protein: ASSAQSNYGYT

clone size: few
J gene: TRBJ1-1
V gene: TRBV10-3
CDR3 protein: AISEGGNTEAF

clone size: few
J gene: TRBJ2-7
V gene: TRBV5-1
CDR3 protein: ASSLPSSYEQY

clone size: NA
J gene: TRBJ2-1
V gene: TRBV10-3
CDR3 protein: AISEYTEEQF

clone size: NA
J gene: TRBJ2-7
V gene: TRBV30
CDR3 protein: AWRFQGTYEQY

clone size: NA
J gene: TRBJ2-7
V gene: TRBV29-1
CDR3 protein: SVGGDRPEQY

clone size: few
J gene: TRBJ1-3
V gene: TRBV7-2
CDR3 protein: ASSLMGGSGNTIY

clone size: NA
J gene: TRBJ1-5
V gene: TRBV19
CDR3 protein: ASSIVSRGHGNQPQH